Below, one T cell receptor beta chain is given with its context. The CDR3 is made up of 17 amino acids. Trimming took 0 bases from V and 6 from J, leaving 21 bases between them. The germline V gene encodes CDR1 LNHNV and CDR2 YYDKDF (reference sequence). Preparation of the TCRbeta library was carried out with unique molecular identifiers. TCRdb analysed the PCR reads with MiXCR anew, one entry per CDR3 protein. This table has roughly 500,000 distinct CDR3 sequences, roughly 18% appearing once. The sample originates from a study of T-cell reconstitution after alpha-beta-depleted transplantation in children.

J is TRBJ2-7 and V is TRBV15, with D perhaps matching TRBD2 (5 bases). The sequence derives from a human donor who donated a stem cell graft to a child with acute lymphoblastic leukemia. Here the sequenced sample was PBMCs from the stem cell graft donor, taken from the stem cell graft. CDR3 bases: TGTGCCACCAGCAGAGATTCGAGGGTCGGTAGCCCCATCGAGCAGTACTTC. This gives the protein CATSRDSRVGSPIEQYF. The full variable domain, its missing parts supplied by reference TRBV15 and TRBJ2-7, is DAMVIQNPRYQVTQFGKPVTLSCSQTLNHNVMYWYQQKSSQAPKLLFHYYDKDFNNEADTPDNFQSRRPNTSFCFLDIRSPGLGDTAMYLCATSRDSRVGSPIEQYFGPGTRLTVT.